This record covers a single T cell receptor beta chain. Method: immunoSEQ multiplex PCR; TCRdb's copy keeps in-frame clones and lacks some. The sample holds roughly 250,000 clones, about 87% seen once. This record comes from a study of blood T cell repertoires in COVID-19. Study at large: Samples representing acute and convalescent COVID-19 were sourced from the United States, Italy and Spain. From T cells, B-cell-depleted T cells, or PBMCs came the material, which was cDNA or gDNA.

Trimming shortened V by 0 bases and J by 0 bases, and 6 bases separated the two germline ends. Germline-derived CDR1 and CDR2 are SGHNT and YYREEE (reference sequence). The CDR3 covers 15 residues. This TCR came from a human donor in a cohort sampled during active COVID-19. Sequenced sample: peripheral blood. This chain uses TRBV5-4 with TRBJ1-4; D not certain. The CDR3 region is CASSLEAATNEKLFF. As DNA, the CDR3 is TGTGCCAGCAGCTTGGAAGCCGCAACTAATGAAAAACTGTTTTTT.